This TCR beta chain was identified in a study of T cell responses to AZD1222 COVID-19 vaccine. Study observations and caveats: Baseline antibody screening turned up just six or seven seropositive AZD1222 recipients. Spike-specific TCR breadth and depth rose after two AZD1222 doses. The peak T cell response came first, and repertoires were sampled only after it.

Regarding this clone: Its specificity is unknown.

The germline V gene encodes CDR1 SGHVS and CDR2 FNYEAQ. V dropped 1 base and J dropped 5; count of bases not matched to a gene: 12. The CDR3 sequence is 18 residues long. Assay: immunoSEQ multiplex PCR; the TCRdb copy retains only in-frame clones and omits some. The table lists over 150,000 clones, 80% to 90% of them singletons, with 6.9% in the top ten. The sequence came from an adult in good health. This specimen was peripheral blood, taken on day 0 of AZD1222 vaccination. The genes are TRBV7-6 and TRBJ2-5, with 11 bases that match TRBD2. Here the CDR3 reads CASSLGVRKLAGEETQYF. The DNA of the CDR3 is TGTGCCAGCAGCTTAGGAGTCAGGAAACTAGCGGGGGAGGAGACCCAGTACTTC.